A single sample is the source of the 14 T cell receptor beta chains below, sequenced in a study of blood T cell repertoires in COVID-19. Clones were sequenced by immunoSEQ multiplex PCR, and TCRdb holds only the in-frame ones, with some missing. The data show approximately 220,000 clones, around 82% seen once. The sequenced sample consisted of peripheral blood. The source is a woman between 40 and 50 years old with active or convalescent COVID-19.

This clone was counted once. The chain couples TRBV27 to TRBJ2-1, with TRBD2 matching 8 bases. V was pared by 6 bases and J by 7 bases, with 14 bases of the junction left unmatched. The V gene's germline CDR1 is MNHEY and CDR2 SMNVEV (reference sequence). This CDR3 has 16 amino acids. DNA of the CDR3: TGTGCCAGCAGCCCAAACGATAGCGGGGCCCCTAATGAGCAGTTCTTC. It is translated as CASSPNDSGAPNEQFF.

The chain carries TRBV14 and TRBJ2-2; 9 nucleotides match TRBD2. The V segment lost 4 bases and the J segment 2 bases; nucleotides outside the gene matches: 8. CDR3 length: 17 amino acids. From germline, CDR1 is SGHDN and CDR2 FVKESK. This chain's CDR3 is CASSRLIAGVNTGELFF. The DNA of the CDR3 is TGTGCCAGCAGCCGACTAATAGCGGGAGTCAACACCGGGGAGCTGTTTTTT.

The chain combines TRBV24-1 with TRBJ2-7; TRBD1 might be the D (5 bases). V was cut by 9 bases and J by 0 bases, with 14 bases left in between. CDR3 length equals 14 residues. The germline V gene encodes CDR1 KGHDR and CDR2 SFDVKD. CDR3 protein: CATQSTASSYEQYF. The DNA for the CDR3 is TGTGCCACCCAGTCGACAGCTAGCTCCTACGAGCAGTACTTC.

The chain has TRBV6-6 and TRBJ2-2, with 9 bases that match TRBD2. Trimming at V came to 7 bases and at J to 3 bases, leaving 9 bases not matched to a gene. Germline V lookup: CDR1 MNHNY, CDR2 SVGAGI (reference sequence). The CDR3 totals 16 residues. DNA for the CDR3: TGTGCCAGCACCAGTAGCGGGGGCCACGACACCGGGGAGCTGTTTTTT. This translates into CASTSSGGHDTGELFF.

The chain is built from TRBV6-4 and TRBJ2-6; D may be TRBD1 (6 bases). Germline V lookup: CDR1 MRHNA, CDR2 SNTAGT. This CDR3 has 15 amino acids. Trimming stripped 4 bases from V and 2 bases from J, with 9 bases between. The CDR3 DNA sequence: TGTGCCAGCAGTGGTAACAGGGCTGGGGCCAACGTCCTGACTTTC. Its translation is CASSGNRAGANVLTF.

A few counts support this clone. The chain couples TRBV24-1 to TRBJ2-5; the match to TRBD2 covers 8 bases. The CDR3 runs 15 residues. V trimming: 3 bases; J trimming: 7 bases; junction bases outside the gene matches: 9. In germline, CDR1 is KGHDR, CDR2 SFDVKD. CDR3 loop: CATSDIQTSAGTQYF. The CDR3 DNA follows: TGTGCCACCAGTGATATCCAGACTAGCGCGGGGACCCAGTACTTC.

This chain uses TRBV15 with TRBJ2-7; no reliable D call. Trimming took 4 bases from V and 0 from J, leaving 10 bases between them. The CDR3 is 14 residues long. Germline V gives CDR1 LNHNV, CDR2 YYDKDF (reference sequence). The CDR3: CATSKAFSSYEQYF. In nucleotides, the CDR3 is TGTGCCACCAGCAAAGCGTTTAGCTCCTACGAGCAGTACTTC.

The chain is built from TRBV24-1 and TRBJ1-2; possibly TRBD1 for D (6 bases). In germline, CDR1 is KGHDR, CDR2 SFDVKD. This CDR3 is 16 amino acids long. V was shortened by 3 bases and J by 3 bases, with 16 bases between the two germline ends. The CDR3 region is CATSDGPLDSHYGYTF. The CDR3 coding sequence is TGTGCCACCAGTGATGGCCCTCTGGACAGCCACTATGGCTACACCTTC.

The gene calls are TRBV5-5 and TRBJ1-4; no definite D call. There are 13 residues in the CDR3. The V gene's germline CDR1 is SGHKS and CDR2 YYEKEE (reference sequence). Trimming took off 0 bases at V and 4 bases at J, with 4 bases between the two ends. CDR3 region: CASSLERNEKLFF. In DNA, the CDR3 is TGTGCCAGCAGCTTGGAGCGTAATGAAAAACTGTTTTTT. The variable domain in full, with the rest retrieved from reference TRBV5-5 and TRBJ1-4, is DAGVTQSPTHLIKTRGQQVTLRCSPISGHKSVSWYQQVLGQGPQFIFQYYEKEERGRGNFPDRFSARQFPNYSSELNVNALLLGDSALYLCASSLERNEKLFFGSGTQLSVL.

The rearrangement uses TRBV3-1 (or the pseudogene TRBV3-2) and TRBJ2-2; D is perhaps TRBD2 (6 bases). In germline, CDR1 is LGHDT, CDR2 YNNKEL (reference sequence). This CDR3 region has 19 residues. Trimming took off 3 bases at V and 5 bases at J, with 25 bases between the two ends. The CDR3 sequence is CASSHFYCYGKGGTGELFF. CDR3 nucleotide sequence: TGTGCCAGCAGCCATTTTTACTGCTATGGAAAGGGAGGAACCGGGGAGCTGTTTTTT.

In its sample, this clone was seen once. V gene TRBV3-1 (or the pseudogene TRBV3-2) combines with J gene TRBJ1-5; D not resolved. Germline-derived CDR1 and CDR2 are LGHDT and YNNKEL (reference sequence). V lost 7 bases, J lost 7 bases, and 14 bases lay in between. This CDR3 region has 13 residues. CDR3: CASTGGPGQPQHF. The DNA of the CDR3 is TGTGCCAGCACTGGAGGCCCTGGGCAGCCCCAGCATTTT.

The CDR3 is CASSLGGYGANVLTF. Here the CDR3 DNA reads TGTGCCAGCAGTTTAGGAGGGTATGGGGCCAACGTCCTGACTTTC. This chain connects TRBV27 to TRBJ2-6, with D perhaps TRBD2 (6 bases). The CDR3 runs to 15 residues. Germline V gene sequence: CDR1 MNHEY, CDR2 SMNVEV (reference sequence). The V end lost 2 bases, the J end lost 3 bases, and 8 bases lay between the germline ends. Looking up the rest from reference TRBV27 and TRBJ2-6 gives the full variable domain: EAQVTQNPRYLITVTGKKLTVTCSQNMNHEYMSWYRQDPGLGLRQIYYSMNVEVTDKGDVPEGYKVSRKEKRNFPLILESPSPNQTSLYFCASSLGGYGANVLTFGAGSRLTVL.

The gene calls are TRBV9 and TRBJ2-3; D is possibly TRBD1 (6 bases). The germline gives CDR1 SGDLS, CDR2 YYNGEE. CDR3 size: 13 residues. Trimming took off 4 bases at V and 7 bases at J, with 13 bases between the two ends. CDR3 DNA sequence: TGTGCCAGCAGCCCCTACCAGGGGAATACGCAGTATTTT. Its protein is CASSPYQGNTQYF.

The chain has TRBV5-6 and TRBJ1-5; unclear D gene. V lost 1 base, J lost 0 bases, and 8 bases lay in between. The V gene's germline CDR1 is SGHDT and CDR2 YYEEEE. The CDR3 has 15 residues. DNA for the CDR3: TGTGCCAGCAGCTTGACAGCTTATAGCAATCAGCCCCAGCATTTT. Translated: CASSLTAYSNQPQHF.